This note documents a single T cell receptor beta chain sequence. The data originate from a study of cytomegalovirus exposure and HLA in healthy donors. V lost 2 bases and J lost 5; bases outside the gene matches: 12. Germline CDR1 and CDR2: SGHRS and YFSETQ. The CDR3 contains 17 residues. Libraries were prepared by immunoSEQ multiplex PCR; TCRdb keeps only in-frame clonotypes and omits some of them. Of about 73,000 clones in the sample, over 85% were seen once. The genes are TRBV5-1 and TRBJ1-3; 8 bases align to TRBD1. The TCR sequence derives from a woman aged 18-29 years in good health and CMV-seropositive. The sample comprised PBMCs. The CDR3: CASSLDVGQGERNTIYF. For the CDR3, the DNA is TGCGCCAGCAGCTTAGACGTCGGACAGGGAGAAAGAAACACCATATATTTT. The entire variable domain, with the rest obtained from reference TRBV5-1 and TRBJ1-3, is as follows: KAGVTQTPRYLIKTRGQQVTLSCSPISGHRSVSWYQQTPGQGLQFLFEYFSETQRNKGNFPGRFSGRQFSNSRSEMNVSTLELGDSALYLCASSLDVGQGERNTIYFGEGSWLTVV.